Shown below are 17 T cell receptor beta chains from a single sample sequenced in a study of identical twins. TCRdb independently ran MiXCR on the 5' RACE reads; one entry per CDR3 protein. Of hundreds of thousands of distinct CDR3 sequences listed, roughly 7.5% are singletons. The data also belong to a second study, concerning yellow fever vaccine responses in identical twins.

Material: CD8+ T cells sorted from blood. These receptors were taken from a woman under 30 in good health.

Worth noting for this clonotype: This sequence may be a read error, since a much larger clone differs from it by one base. The rearrangement links TRBV6-1 to TRBJ2-1; D might be TRBD2 (5 bases). This CDR3 has 16 residues. Germline assignment: CDR1 MNHNS and CDR2 SASEGT. V gave up 3 bases and J gave up 0 bases, with 12 bases separating them. CDR3 nucleotide sequence: TGTGCCAGCAGTGACAGACCAGCGGACTCCTACAATGAGCAGTTCTTC. Its protein product is CASSDRPADSYNEQFF.

The chain couples TRBV2 to TRBJ2-3, with 13 bases aligning to TRBD2. The CDR3 spans 16 residues. Trimming removed 4 bases from V and 2 bases from J; junction bases left unmatched: 3. Germline V CDR1 and CDR2: SNHLY, FYNNEI. The chain's CDR3 is CASSGGLAGITDTQYF. CDR3 sequence (DNA): TGTGCCAGCAGTGGGGGACTAGCGGGGATCACAGATACGCAGTATTTT.

The V call is TRBV4-1, the J call TRBJ2-1; 12 bases line up with TRBD2. Germline V CDR1 and CDR2: MGHRA, YSYEKL. V gave up 5 bases and J gave up 4 bases; unmatched junction bases: 9. This CDR3 comprises 17 residues. CDR3 in DNA: TGCGCCAGCAGCTTCCGGACTAGCGGGAACTCATACAATGAGCAGTTCTTC. Protein product: CASSFRTSGNSYNEQFF.

This clonotype was observed at least ten times. J is TRBJ2-1 and V is TRBV6-1; no definite D call. V lost 1 base to trimming and J lost 5 bases, with 6 bases between them. The CDR3 has 13 amino acids. Germline values: CDR1 MNHNS, CDR2 SASEGT. CDR3 in DNA: TGTGCCAGCAGTGAAGGCTATCACAATGAGCAGTTCTTC. Residues: CASSEGYHNEQFF.

This clonotype was counted between two and nine times. The V and J genes are TRBV28 and TRBJ2-7, with a weak D call TRBD2 (6 bases). The germline gives CDR1 MDHEN, CDR2 SYDVKM. The CDR3 loop spans 14 amino acids. V was clipped by 3 bases and J by 7 bases, with 16 bases between them. This CDR3 reads CASSFTGVGKEQYV. CDR3 nucleotides: TGTGCCAGCAGTTTTACGGGGGTGGGTAAAGAGCAGTACGTC.

Only a few counts were recorded for this clonotype. The V and J genes are TRBV7-8 and TRBJ2-5, with 11 bases that match TRBD2. Looked up from germline, CDR1 is SGHVS and CDR2 is FQNEAQ. The CDR3 has 17 amino acids. Germline trimming cut 5 bases from V and 4 bases from J; bases unmatched to any gene: 12. The CDR3 coding sequence is TGTGCCAGCAGCCCAGTAGCGGGAGGGCCCTCGGTAGAGACCCAGTACTTC. Protein: CASSPVAGGPSVETQYF.

This clonotype was counted ten times or more. The chain is built from TRBV4-1 and TRBJ2-1, with 7 bases lining up with TRBD2. Looked up from germline, CDR1 is MGHRA and CDR2 is YSYEKL. This CDR3 region has 17 residues. The J segment lost 8 bases and the V segment lost 1 base, leaving 14 bases of the junction unmatched. Here the CDR3 reads CASSQVEGGPGLDEQFF. The CDR3 bases are TGCGCCAGCAGCCAAGTAGAGGGAGGGCCGGGGCTCGATGAGCAGTTCTTC.

This clonotype showed up just a few times. The J gene is TRBJ2-1, the V gene TRBV5-6, with D possibly called TRBD1 or TRBD2 (5 bases each). Trimming took off 1 base at V and 3 bases at J, with 11 bases between the two ends. Germline V gene data show CDR1 as SGHDT and CDR2 as YYEEEE. The CDR3 runs 15 residues. CDR3 residues: CASSLMGERYNEQFF. Here the CDR3 DNA reads TGTGCCAGCAGCTTGATGGGGGAGCGCTACAATGAGCAGTTCTTC.

This clonotype showed up just a few times. The genes are TRBV7-8 and TRBJ2-7; D unclear. The CDR3 spans 13 residues. V dropped 3 bases and J dropped 6 bases, with 12 bases sitting between them. CDR1 and CDR2 (germline): SGHVS, FQNEAQ. The CDR3 region is CASSFSASLEQYF. DNA of the CDR3: TGTGCCAGCAGCTTTTCCGCCTCCCTCGAGCAGTACTTC. Filled out from reference TRBV7-8 and TRBJ2-7, the complete variable domain reads GAGVSQSPRYKVAKRGQDVALRCDPISGHVSLFWYQQALGQGPEFLTYFQNEAQLDKSGLPSDRFFAERPEGSVSTLKIQRTQQEDSAVYLCASSFSASLEQYFGPGTRLTVT.

This clonotype was recorded many times. V and J are TRBV29-1 and TRBJ2-7; D may match TRBD1 or TRBD2 (5 bases each). The germline V and J ends were trimmed by 5 bases and 5 bases, with 13 bases remaining between them. Germline CDR1 and CDR2: SQVTM and ANQGSEA. CDR3 size: 12 residues. The CDR3 is CSVLKGRDEQYF. The CDR3 DNA reads as TGCAGCGTTCTAAAGGGACGAGACGAGCAGTACTTC.

The chain links TRBV25-1 to TRBJ2-5; no firm D call. CDR3 length equals 11 residues. Trimming stripped 4 bases from V and 5 bases from J, with 5 bases between. CDR1 and CDR2 (germline): MGHDK, SYGVNS. CDR3 coding DNA: TGTGCCAGCAGTGTTTTCGAGACCCAGTACTTC. This translates into CASSVFETQYF. Combining the CDR3 with reference TRBV25-1 and TRBJ2-5 gives the whole variable domain EADIYQTPRYLVIGTGKKITLECSQTMGHDKMYWYQQDPGMELHLIHYSYGVNSTEKGDLSSESTVSRIRTEHFPLTLESARPSHTSQYLCASSVFETQYFGPGTRLLVL.

This clonotype was counted many times. The chain employs TRBV15 and TRBJ1-1, with D possibly matching TRBD1 (6 bases). V gave up 4 bases and J gave up 1 base, with 13 bases separating them. Germline V gene data show CDR1 as LNHNV and CDR2 as YYDKDF (reference sequence). The CDR3 is made up of 15 amino acids. CDR3 in DNA: TGTGCCACCAGCATGTTCGTGACAGGGAACACTGAAGCTTTCTTT. Translating it yields CATSMFVTGNTEAFF.

V usage is TRBV20-1 and J usage is TRBJ2-1; D tentatively reads TRBD1 or TRBD2 (6 bases each). Trimming cost V 6 bases and J 0 bases, with 15 bases left between them. CDR1 DFQATT and CDR2 SNEGSKA come from the germline V gene (reference sequence). The CDR3 spans 15 residues. CDR3 loop: CSAKGGYLSYNEQFF. CDR3 in DNA: TGCAGTGCGAAGGGGGGCTACCTCTCCTACAATGAGCAGTTCTTC.

A few counts support this clonotype. This chain uses TRBV5-1 with TRBJ2-5, with D perhaps matching TRBD1 (6 bases). CDR1 and CDR2 from the germline V gene are SGHRS and YFSETQ. V lost 0 bases and J lost 5, with 17 bases in between. The CDR3 is 16 residues long. As DNA, the CDR3 is TGCGCCAGCAGCTTGGCCGGGACAAGAAGAGAGGAGACCCAGTACTTC. Translated: CASSLAGTRREETQYF.

In this sample, this clonotype turned up a few times. The chain uses TRBV5-1 and TRBJ1-2; D might be TRBD1 (6 bases). The CDR3 runs to 15 residues. The germline V and J ends were trimmed by 4 bases and 3 bases, with 16 bases remaining between them. Germline assignment: CDR1 SGHRS and CDR2 YFSETQ. The CDR3 sequence: CASSPANREDYGYTF. The CDR3 region has the DNA TGCGCCAGCAGCCCGGCCAACAGGGAAGACTATGGCTACACCTTC.

This clonotype has at least ten counts. The V and J genes are TRBV12-3 or TRBV12-4 and TRBJ1-2, with TRBD1 identical over 9 bases. The CDR3 covers 15 residues. The trim removed 4 bases at V and 4 bases at J, leaving 7 bases unmatched. The chain's CDR3 is CASSSPRTGVYGYTF. CDR3 bases: TGTGCCAGCAGTTCTCCCCGGACAGGGGTCTATGGCTACACCTTC.

V usage is TRBV6-1 and J usage is TRBJ2-5; D tentatively fits TRBD1 or TRBD2 (6 bases each). The length of the CDR3 is 16 residues. Trimming took off 6 bases at V and 2 bases at J, with 19 bases between the two ends. CDR1 and CDR2 (germline): MNHNS, SASEGT. CDR3 nucleotides: TGTGCCAGCAGCGGAATGGTAGGGGGGACTCAAGAGACCCAGTACTTC. As protein: CASSGMVGGTQETQYF.